Listed below are T cell receptor beta chains from one sample, sequenced in a study of T cells in Graves' hyperthyroidism and ophthalmopathy. TCRdb analysed the multiplex PCR reads with MiXCR anew, one entry per CDR3 protein. The table records around 540,000 distinct CDR3 sequences, more than 45% of them present only once. The specimen was peripheral blood or thyroid tissue (not recorded which). The receptors originated from a woman aged 18-35 years with Graves' hyperthyroidism. Both conserved end residues are part of each CDR3. A row's size may be missing; if present it is once, few, many or a size class.

>TRBV7-2|TRBJ2-2|.
CASRGVDAGELFF
>TRBV7-9|.|.
CASSQDRTYNEQFF
>TRBV9|TRBJ2-5|few
CASSVLAGAETQYF
>TRBV2|TRBJ2-2|.
CASSRSDGELFF
>TRBV7-2|TRBJ1-6|many
CASSFLTDSPLHF
>TRBV4-3|TRBJ1-5|.
CASSQVRIGNQPQHF
>TRBV4-3|TRBJ2-7|.
CASSQVNKEYEQYF
>TRBV7-9|TRBJ1-5|.
CASSLERDSRTQHF
>TRBV20-1|TRBJ2-7|few
CSAPVGVSEQYF
>TRBV15|TRBJ1-1|.
CATSRDRDRGEAFF
>TRBV12-3/TRBV12-4|TRBJ2-6|.
CASSLAGVGANVLTF
>TRBV29-1|TRBJ2-5|many
CSADRGEETQYF
>TRBV19|TRBJ2-3|.
CASSLVQATDTQYF
>TRBV20-1|TRBJ1-3|few
CSARPTDGWGNTIYF
>TRBV12-3/TRBV12-4|TRBJ1-2|.
CASRTGEGGYTF
>TRBV29-1|TRBJ1-3|once
CSVVRGNYGYTIYF
>TRBV6-1|TRBJ1-2|.
CAGSLDRGDYTF
>TRBV20-1|TRBJ1-1|.
CSANDGNTEAFF
>TRBV12-3/TRBV12-4|TRBJ2-7|.
CASSVPGSAGRTSYEQYF
>TRBV7-9|TRBJ1-5|few
CASSFLGTGVNQPQHF
>TRBV6-5|TRBJ1-6|few
CASRLGGAYSPLHF
>TRBV20-1|TRBJ2-7|.
CSAPSAGRDYEQYF
>TRBV11-2|TRBJ1-2|.
CASSFGQGTTMGYTF
>TRBV25-1|TRBJ1-2|.
CASSRSRDRGYGYTF
>TRBV19|TRBJ1-2|many
CASSRVGYGYTF
>TRBV10-3|TRBJ1-5|many
CAISEGQGGRLGQPQHF
>TRBV5-1|TRBJ2-6|.
CASSTSGTGANVLTF
>TRBV29-1|TRBJ2-1|.
CSVDLARASGTYNEQFF
>TRBV6-1|TRBJ1-2|.
CASREGTVGGYTF
>TRBV7-2|TRBJ2-7|.
CATSDPGGDRGREQYF
>TRBV2|TRBJ1-2|few
CASSQDPQGGYGYTF
>TRBV7-2|TRBJ1-5|.
CASSQEEVPRAQHF
>TRBV10-3|TRBJ1-3|.
CASRATFSSGNTIYF
>TRBV14|TRBJ1-5|.
CASSQTWSAPQHF
>TRBV5-1|TRBJ2-7|few
CASSFTAGQSSYEQYF
>TRBV7-2|TRBJ2-5|many
CASSRIASTRYQETQYF
>TRBV25-1|TRBJ1-2|.
CASSDLQGARGYTF
>TRBV29-1|TRBJ1-2|.
CSVVREWGVHGYTF
>TRBV5-4|TRBJ2-7|few
CASSQAGRHSGEQYF
>TRBV25-1|TRBJ1-2|many
CASGPQGANYGYTF
>TRBV14|TRBJ2-7|few
CASSQDISGQKYF
>TRBV6-5|TRBJ2-7|.
CASSYNLGGKGEQYF
>TRBV2|TRBJ1-2|few
CASTGTAGGYTF